The rows below give T cell receptor beta chains drawn from one sample of a study of cytotoxic CD8 clonotypes in ibrutinib-treated CLL. Libraries were prepared by immunoSEQ multiplex PCR; TCRdb keeps only in-frame clonotypes and omits some of them. Among about 130,000 clones listed, approximately 80% were seen once. The input for sequencing was PBMCs, taken after 12 months of ibrutinib treatment. These TCRs come from a human donor with chronic lymphocytic leukemia. Each CDR3 is given with its conserved first and last residue. D genes are given only for firm matches. Only part of the rows carry a size: once, few, many, or a class if the clone is expanded.

v_gene,d_gene,abundance,j_gene,CDR3aa,CDR3nt
TRBV27,.,.,TRBJ1-1,CASSPQKGTEAFF,TGTGCCAGCAGTCCCCAAAAGGGCACTGAAGCTTTCTTT
TRBV4-3,TRBD1,.,TRBJ1-2,CASSQKSTGEYGYTF,TGCGCCAGCAGCCAAAAATCAACAGGGGAATATGGCTACACCTTC
TRBV2,.,.,TRBJ1-2,CASVTDAANYGYTF,TGTGCCAGCGTTACCGATGCGGCGAACTATGGCTACACCTTC
TRBV18,.,few,TRBJ1-2,CASSPTDYGYTF,TGTGCCAGCTCACCGACAGATTATGGCTACACCTTC
TRBV7-2,.,.,TRBJ1-2,CASSLISGSHTF,TGTGCCAGCAGTCTCATTTCAGGTTCTCACACCTTC
TRBV6-6,.,.,TRBJ2-3,CASSYLSDTQYF,TGTGCCAGCAGTTACCTTTCAGATACGCAGTATTTT
TRBV7-2,TRBD2,.,TRBJ2-1,CASSATSGTYEQFF,TGTGCCAGCAGCGCGACTAGCGGGACCTATGAGCAGTTCTTC
TRBV15,.,once,TRBJ1-3,CATSREDNSGNTIYF,TGTGCCACCAGCAGGGAAGACAACTCTGGAAACACCATATATTTT
TRBV19,TRBD2,.,TRBJ2-4,CASRSTSANKNIQYF,TGTGCCAGTAGGTCGACTAGCGCTAACAAAAACATTCAGTACTTC
TRBV30,.,.,TRBJ2-5,CAWSRGGRETQYF,TGTGCCTGGAGTCGAGGGGGGCGCGAGACCCAGTACTTC
TRBV7-8,TRBD2,.,TRBJ2-1,CASSLALAGEQFF,TGTGCCAGCAGCTTAGCCCTAGCGGGTGAGCAGTTCTTC
TRBV29-1,TRBD1,.,TRBJ2-7,CSVSQGAYEQYF,TGCAGCGTTAGTCAGGGGGCCTACGAGCAGTACTTC
TRBV18,TRBD2,.,TRBJ2-7,CASSPIMGLAGDRGEQYF,TGTGCCAGCTCACCTATTATGGGACTAGCGGGAGACAGGGGCGAGCAGTACTTC
TRBV10-3,.,.,TRBJ2-1,CAIREGLGEQFF,TGTGCCATCAGGGAGGGCCTTGGTGAGCAGTTCTTC
TRBV19,TRBD1,.,TRBJ2-1,CASSIRQGSYNEQFF,TGTGCCAGTAGTATAAGACAGGGGTCCTACAATGAGCAGTTCTTC
TRBV27,TRBD2,once,TRBJ2-3,CASSLREADTQYF,TGTGCCAGCAGTTTGCGGGAGGCAGATACGCAGTATTTT